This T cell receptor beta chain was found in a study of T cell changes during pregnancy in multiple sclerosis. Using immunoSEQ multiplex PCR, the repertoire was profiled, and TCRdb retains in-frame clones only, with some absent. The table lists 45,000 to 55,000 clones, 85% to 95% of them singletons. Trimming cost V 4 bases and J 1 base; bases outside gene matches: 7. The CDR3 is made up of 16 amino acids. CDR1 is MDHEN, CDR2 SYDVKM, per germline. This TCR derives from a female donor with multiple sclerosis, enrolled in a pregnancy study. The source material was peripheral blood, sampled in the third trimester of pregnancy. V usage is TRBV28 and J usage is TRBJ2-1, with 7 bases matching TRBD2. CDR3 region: CASSSNLAASYNEQFF. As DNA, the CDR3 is TGTGCCAGCAGTTCAAATCTAGCGGCATCCTACAATGAGCAGTTCTTC.